This T cell receptor (beta chain) was obtained from a study of T-cell reconstitution after alpha-beta-depleted transplantation in children (dated by TCRdb to about 2016). Concerning the study at large: Using TCR repertoire profiling, the study followed T-cell immune reconstitution in a quantitative way in children after TCRalphabeta/CD19-depleted allogeneic hematopoietic cell transplantation.

In this sample, this clonotype turned up many times. Which antigen it targets is not known. Base qualities are not provided; no much larger clone lies one nucleotide away. Libraries were built with PCR. The run used an Illumina HiSeq 2500. TCR library preparation used molecular barcoding, with unique molecular identifiers applied to normalize quantification of the TCRbeta repertoire. Clones were called with MiXCR by TCRdb after fastp trimmed the public reads at Q25, and only in-frame beta chains were retained. When rows share a CDR3 protein, they turn into one entry using the most common DNA and genes. The sample yields over 400,000 distinct CDR3 sequences; around 12% were counted once. About 5% of the sample is taken by the ten largest. V loses 0 bases at its end and J loses 7 bases; junction bases beyond the gene matches: 4. From its cysteine to its phenylalanine, the CDR3 spans 15 amino acids. Of the read, only the CDR3 DNA is kept; its 45 bases are in frame from base 1. CDR1 KGHDR and CDR2 SFDVKD are derived from the germline V gene.

The rearrangement combines TRBV24-1 with TRBJ2-1; a stretch of 8 junction bases matches TRBD1. The sequencing here drew on PBMCs from the stem cell graft donor, taken from the stem cell graft. The sequence was collected from a human donor who donated a stem cell graft to a child with combined immunodeficiency. The nucleotide sequence reads TGTGCCACCAGTGATTTGGGAGACAGGGGAAATGAGCAGTTCTTC. It translates to CATSDLGDRGNEQFF.